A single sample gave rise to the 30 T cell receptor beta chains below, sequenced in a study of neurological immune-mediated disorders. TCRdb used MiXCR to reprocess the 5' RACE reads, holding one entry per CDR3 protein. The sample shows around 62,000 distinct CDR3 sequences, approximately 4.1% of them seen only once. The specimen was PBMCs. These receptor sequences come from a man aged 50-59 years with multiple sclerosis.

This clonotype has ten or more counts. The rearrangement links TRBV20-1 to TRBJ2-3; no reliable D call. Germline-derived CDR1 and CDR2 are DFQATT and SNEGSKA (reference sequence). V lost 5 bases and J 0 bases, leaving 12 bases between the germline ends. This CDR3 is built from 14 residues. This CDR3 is CSAPSRASTDTQYF. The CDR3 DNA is TGCAGTGCTCCATCAAGGGCCAGCACAGATACGCAGTATTTT.

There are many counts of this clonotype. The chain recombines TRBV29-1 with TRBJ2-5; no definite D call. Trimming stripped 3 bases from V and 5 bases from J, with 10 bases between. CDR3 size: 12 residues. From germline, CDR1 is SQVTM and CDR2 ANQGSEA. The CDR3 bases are TGCAGCGTTGATAAAGGGCCGGAGACCCAGTACTTC. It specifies CSVDKGPETQYF.

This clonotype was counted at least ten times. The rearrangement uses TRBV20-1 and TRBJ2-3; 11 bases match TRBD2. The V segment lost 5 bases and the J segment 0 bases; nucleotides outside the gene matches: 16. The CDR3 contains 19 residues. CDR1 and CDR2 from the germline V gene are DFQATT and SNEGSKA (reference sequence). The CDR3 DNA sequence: TGCAGTGCTGAACCGGGGAGGGCTAGCGGGGGGCCTAGCACAGATACGCAGTATTTT. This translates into CSAEPGRASGGPSTDTQYF.

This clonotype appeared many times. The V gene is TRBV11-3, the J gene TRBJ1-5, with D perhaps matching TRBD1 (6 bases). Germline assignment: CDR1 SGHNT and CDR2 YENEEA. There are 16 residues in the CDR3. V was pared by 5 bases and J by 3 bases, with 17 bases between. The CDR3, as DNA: TGTGCCAGCAGCCATTCTCCCGGGGGCCCCAATCAGCCCCAGCATTTT. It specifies CASSHSPGGPNQPQHF.

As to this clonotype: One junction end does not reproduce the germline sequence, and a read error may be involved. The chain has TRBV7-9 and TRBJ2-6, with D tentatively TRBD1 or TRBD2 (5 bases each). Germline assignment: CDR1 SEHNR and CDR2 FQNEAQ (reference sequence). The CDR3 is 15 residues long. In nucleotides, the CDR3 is TGTGCCAGCAGCGCTCCAGGCGCCGGGGCCAAAGTCCTGACTTTC. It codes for CASSAPGAGAKVLTF.

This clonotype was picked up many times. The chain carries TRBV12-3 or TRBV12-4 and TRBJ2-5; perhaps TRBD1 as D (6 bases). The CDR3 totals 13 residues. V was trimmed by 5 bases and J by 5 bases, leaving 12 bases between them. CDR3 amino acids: CASSDRSVETQYF. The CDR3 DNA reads TGTGCCAGCAGTGACAGGTCCGTGGAGACCCAGTACTTC.

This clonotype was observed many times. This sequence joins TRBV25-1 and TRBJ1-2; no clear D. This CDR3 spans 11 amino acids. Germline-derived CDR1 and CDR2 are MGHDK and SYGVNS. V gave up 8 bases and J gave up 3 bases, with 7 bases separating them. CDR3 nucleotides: TGTGCCAGCGCGCGGTACTATGGCTACACCTTC. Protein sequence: CASARYYGYTF.

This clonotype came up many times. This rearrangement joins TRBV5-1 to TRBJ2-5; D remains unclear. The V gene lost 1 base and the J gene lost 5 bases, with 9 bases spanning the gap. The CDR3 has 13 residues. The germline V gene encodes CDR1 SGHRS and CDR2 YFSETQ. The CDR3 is CASSLSAPETQYF. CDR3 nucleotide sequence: TGCGCCAGCAGCTTGTCCGCTCCGGAGACCCAGTACTTC. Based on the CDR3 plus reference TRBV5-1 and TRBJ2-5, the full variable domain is KAGVTQTPRYLIKTRGQQVTLSCSPISGHRSVSWYQQTPGQGLQFLFEYFSETQRNKGNFPGRFSGRQFSNSRSEMNVSTLELGDSALYLCASSLSAPETQYFGPGTRLLVL.

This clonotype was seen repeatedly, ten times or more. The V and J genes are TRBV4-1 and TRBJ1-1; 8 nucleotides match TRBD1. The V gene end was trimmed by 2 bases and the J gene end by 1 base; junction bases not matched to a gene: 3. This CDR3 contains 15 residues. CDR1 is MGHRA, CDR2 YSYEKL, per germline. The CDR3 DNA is TGCGCCAGCAGCCAACGACAGGGGAGGAACACTGAAGCTTTCTTT. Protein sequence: CASSQRQGRNTEAFF.

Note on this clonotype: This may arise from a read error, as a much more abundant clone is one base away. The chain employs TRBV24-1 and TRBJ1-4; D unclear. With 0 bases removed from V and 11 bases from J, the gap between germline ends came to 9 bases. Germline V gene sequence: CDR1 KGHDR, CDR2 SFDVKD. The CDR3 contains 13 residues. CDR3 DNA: TGTGCCACCAGTGATTTGAACTTTTCCAAACTGTTTTTT. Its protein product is CATSDLNFSKLFF.

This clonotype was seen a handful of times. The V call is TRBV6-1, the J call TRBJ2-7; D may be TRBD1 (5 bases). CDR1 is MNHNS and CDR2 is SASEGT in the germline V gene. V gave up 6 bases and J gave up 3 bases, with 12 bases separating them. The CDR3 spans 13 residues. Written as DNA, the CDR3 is TGTGCCAGCAGGGATCAGGGTATCTACGAGCAGTACTTC. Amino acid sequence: CASRDQGIYEQYF.

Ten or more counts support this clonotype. CDR3 amino acids: CASSQDGGRDNQPQHF. Here the CDR3 DNA reads TGCGCCAGCAGCCAAGATGGTGGGCGGGATAATCAGCCCCAGCATTTT. The chain joins TRBV4-1 to TRBJ1-5; no firm D call. The length of the CDR3 is 16 residues. Germline V gene lookup returns CDR1 MGHRA and CDR2 YSYEKL. Trimming took off 0 bases at V and 4 bases at J, with 13 bases between the two ends.

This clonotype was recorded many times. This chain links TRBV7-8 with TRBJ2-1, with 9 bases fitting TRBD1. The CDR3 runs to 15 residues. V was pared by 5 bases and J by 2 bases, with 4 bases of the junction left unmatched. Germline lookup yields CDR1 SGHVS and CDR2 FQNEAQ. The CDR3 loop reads CASSPRDRAYNEQFF. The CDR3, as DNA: TGTGCCAGCAGCCCCCGGGACAGGGCCTACAATGAGCAGTTCTTC.

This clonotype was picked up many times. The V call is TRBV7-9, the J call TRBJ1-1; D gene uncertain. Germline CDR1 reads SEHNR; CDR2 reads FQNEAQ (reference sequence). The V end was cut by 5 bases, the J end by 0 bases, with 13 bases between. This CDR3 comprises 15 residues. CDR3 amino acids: CASSPPGVMNTEAFF. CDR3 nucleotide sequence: TGTGCCAGCAGCCCCCCTGGGGTTATGAACACTGAAGCTTTCTTT.

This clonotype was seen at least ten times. CDR3 in amino acids: CSAKGTGVQPQHF. CDR3 DNA sequence: TGCAGTGCTAAGGGGACAGGGGTTCAGCCCCAGCATTTT. The chain recombines TRBV20-1 with TRBJ1-5, with 10 bases fitting TRBD1. This CDR3 is 13 amino acids long. The germline V gene has CDR1 DFQATT and CDR2 SNEGSKA (reference sequence). The ends lost 4 bases at V and 6 bases at J; junction bases unmatched: 3.

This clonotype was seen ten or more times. CDR3 residues: CASSPGTGELFF. Written as DNA, the CDR3 is TGTGCCAGTTCCCCAGGGACCGGGGAGCTGTTTTTT. The chain has TRBV12-3 or TRBV12-4 and TRBJ2-2; a weak D match, TRBD1 (5 bases). The germline V and J ends were trimmed by 9 bases and 5 bases, with 10 bases remaining between them. The CDR3 spans 12 residues.

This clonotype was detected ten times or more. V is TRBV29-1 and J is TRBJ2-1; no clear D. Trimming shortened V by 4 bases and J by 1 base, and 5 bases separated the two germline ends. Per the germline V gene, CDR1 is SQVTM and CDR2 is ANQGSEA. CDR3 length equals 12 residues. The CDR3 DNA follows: TGCAGCGTTGCTAGGTCCTACAATGAGCAGTTCTTC. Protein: CSVARSYNEQFF.

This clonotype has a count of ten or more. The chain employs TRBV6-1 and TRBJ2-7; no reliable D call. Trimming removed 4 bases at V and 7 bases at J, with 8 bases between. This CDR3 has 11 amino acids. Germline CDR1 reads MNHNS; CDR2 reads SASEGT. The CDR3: CASSASVEQYV. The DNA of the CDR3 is TGTGCCAGCAGTGCATCGGTTGAGCAGTACGTC.

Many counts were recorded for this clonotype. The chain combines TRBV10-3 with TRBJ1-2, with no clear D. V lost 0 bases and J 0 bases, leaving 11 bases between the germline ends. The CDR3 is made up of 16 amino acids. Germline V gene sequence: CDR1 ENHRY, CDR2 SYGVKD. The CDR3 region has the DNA TGTGCCATCAGTGAGTCTCGGAGGGTTTCTAACTATGGCTACACCTTC. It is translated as CAISESRRVSNYGYTF.

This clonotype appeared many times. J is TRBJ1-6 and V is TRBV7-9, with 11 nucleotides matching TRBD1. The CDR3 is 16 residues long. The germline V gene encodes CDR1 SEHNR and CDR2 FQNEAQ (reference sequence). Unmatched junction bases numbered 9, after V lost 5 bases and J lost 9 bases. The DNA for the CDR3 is TGTGCCAGCAGCGCGAGAACCGGGACAGGGGGTTCACCCCTCCACTTT. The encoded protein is CASSARTGTGGSPLHF.

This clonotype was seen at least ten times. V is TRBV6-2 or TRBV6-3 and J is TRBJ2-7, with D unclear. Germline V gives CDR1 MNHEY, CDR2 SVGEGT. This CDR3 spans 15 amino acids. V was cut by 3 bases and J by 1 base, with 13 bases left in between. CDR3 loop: CASSYAVLRSYEQYF. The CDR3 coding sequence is TGTGCCAGCAGTTATGCCGTTCTCAGGTCCTACGAGCAGTACTTC.

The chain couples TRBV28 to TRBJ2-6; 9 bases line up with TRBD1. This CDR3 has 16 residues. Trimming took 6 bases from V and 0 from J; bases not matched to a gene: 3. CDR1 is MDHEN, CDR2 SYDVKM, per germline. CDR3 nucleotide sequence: TGTGCCAGCAGGGACAGGGGCGCCTCTGGGGCCAACGTCCTGACTTTC. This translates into CASRDRGASGANVLTF.

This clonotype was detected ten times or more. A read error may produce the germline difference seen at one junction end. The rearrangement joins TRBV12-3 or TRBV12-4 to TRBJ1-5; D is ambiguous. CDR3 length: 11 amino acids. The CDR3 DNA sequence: TGTGCCAGCAGTTTCTATCAGCCCCAGAATTTT. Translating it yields CASSFYQPQNF.

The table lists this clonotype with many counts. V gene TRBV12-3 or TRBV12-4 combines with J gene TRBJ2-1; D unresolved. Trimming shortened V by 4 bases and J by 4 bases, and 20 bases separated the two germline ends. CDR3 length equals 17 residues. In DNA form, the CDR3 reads TGTGCCAGCAGTTCCCCTCCGACCGGTCCCCTATACAATGAGCAGTTCTTC. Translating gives CASSSPPTGPLYNEQFF.

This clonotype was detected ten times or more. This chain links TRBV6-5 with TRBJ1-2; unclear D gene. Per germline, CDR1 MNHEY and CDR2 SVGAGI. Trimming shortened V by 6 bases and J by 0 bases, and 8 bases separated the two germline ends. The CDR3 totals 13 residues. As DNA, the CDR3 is TGTGCCAGCAGGCCGACATCTAACTATGGCTACACCTTC. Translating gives CASRPTSNYGYTF.

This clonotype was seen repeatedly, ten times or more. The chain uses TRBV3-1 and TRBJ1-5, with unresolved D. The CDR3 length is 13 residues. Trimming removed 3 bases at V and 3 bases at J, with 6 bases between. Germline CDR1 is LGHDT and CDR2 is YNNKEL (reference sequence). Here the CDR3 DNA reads TGTGCCAGCAGCCAGGGATTCAATCAGCCCCAGCATTTT. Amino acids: CASSQGFNQPQHF.

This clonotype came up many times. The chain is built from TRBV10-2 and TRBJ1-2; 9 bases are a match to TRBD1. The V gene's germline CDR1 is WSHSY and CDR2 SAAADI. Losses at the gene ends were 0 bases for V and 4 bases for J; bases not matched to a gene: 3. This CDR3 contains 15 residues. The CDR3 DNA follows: TGCGCCAGCAGTGAGTCACGGACAGGGGTCTATGGCTACACCTTC. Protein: CASSESRTGVYGYTF.

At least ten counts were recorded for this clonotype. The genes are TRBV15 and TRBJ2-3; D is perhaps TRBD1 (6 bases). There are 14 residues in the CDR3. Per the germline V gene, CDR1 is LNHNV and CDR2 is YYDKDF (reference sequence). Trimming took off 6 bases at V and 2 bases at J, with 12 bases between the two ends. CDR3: CATRQGWATDTQYF. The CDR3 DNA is TGTGCCACCAGACAGGGATGGGCCACAGATACGCAGTATTTT. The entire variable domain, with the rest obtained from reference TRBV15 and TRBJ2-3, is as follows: DAMVIQNPRYQVTQFGKPVTLSCSQTLNHNVMYWYQQKSSQAPKLLFHYYDKDFNNEADTPDNFQSRRPNTSFCFLDIRSPGLGDTAMYLCATRQGWATDTQYFGPGTRLTVL.

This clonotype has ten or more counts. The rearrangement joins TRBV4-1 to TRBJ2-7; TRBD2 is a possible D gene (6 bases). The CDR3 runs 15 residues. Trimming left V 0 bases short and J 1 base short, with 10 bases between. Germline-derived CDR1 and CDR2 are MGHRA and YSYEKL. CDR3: CASSQEGAGSYEQYF. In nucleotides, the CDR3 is TGCGCCAGCAGCCAAGAAGGGGCGGGGTCCTACGAGCAGTACTTC.

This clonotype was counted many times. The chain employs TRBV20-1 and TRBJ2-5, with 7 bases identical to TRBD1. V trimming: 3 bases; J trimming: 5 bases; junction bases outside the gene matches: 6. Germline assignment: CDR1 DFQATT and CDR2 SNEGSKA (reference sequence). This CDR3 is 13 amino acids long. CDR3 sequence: CSARRQGGETQYF. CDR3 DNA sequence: TGCAGTGCTAGGAGACAGGGCGGGGAGACCCAGTACTTC.